This is a list of T cell receptor beta chains from one sample in a study of blood T cell repertoires in COVID-19. Repertoires were generated with immunoSEQ multiplex PCR, while TCRdb's copy carries only in-frame clones and drops some. The sample gives 100,000 to 120,000 clones, less than 85% of which show up once; approximately 3.9% is in the top ten. Sequenced: peripheral blood. The receptors stem from an elderly woman with acute or convalescent COVID-19. CDR3s include the opening cysteine and the closing phenylalanine or tryptophan. The D gene is left open where the match is weak. Clone size is shown for a subset of rows, as once, few, many or a class of expanded clone.

j_gene | abundance | d_gene | v_gene | CDR3aa | CDR3nt
TRBJ1-1 | . | . | TRBV5-4 | CASSSPGSNTEAFF | TGTGCCAGCAGCTCACCGGGTTCGAACACTGAAGCTTTCTTT
TRBJ1-5 | few | TRBD1 | TRBV29-1 | CSVSGPGQYQPQHF | TGCAGCGTAAGTGGGCCGGGACAGTATCAGCCCCAGCATTTT
TRBJ2-5 | once | TRBD2 | TRBV4-1 | CASSHFSGSDQETQYF | TGCGCCAGCAGCCATTTTAGCGGGTCCGACCAAGAGACCCAGTACTTC
TRBJ2-3 | . | TRBD2 | TRBV9 | CASSVGLDGGAADTQYF | TGTGCCAGCAGCGTAGGGCTAGACGGGGGGGCGGCAGATACGCAGTATTTT
TRBJ2-1 | . | TRBD2 | TRBV4-2 | CASSLGVAGVMDNEQFF | TGTGCCAGCAGCCTGGGAGTAGCGGGAGTAATGGACAATGAGCAGTTCTTC
TRBJ1-6 | . | TRBD1 | TRBV6-6 | CASTLSGQGMSPLHF | TGTGCCAGCACCCTCTCCGGACAGGGCATGTCACCCCTCCACTTT
TRBJ1-5 | . | . | TRBV7-2 | CASSLKSSNQPQHF | TGTGCCAGCAGCTTAAAGAGTAGCAATCAGCCCCAGCATTTT
TRBJ1-3 | once | . | TRBV5-1 | CASSLGPGNTIYF | TGCGCCAGCAGCTTGGGGCCCGGAAACACCATATATTTT
TRBJ1-2 | . | . | TRBV6-5 | CASRKTAGEVGYTF | TGTGCCAGCAGGAAAACAGCCGGGGAGGTCGGCTACACCTTC
TRBJ2-5 | . | TRBD2 | TRBV4-2 | CASSPRTSGVSKETQYF | TGTGCCAGCAGCCCCCGGACTAGCGGGGTATCAAAAGAGACCCAGTACTTC
TRBJ2-1 | . | TRBD2 | TRBV24-1 | CATSEPTSGRINEQFF | TGTGCCACCAGTGAGCCCACTAGCGGGAGGATCAATGAGCAGTTCTTC
TRBJ2-2 | . | . | TRBV18 | CASSTTWTTANTGELFF | TGTGCCAGCTCAACTACTTGGACAACCGCGAACACCGGGGAGCTGTTTTTT
TRBJ1-6 | . | . | TRBV7-9 | CASSPPVLHNSPLHF | TGTGCCAGCAGCCCTCCGGTACTCCATAATTCACCCCTCCACTTT
TRBJ1-1 | . | . | TRBV2 | CASMLGSGTEAFF | TGTGCCAGCATGCTGGGGTCGGGGACTGAAGCTTTCTTT
TRBJ2-3 | . | TRBD1 | TRBV7-2 | CASSRITGGVGTDTQYF | TGTGCCAGCAGCCGTATCACAGGGGGCGTCGGCACAGATACGCAGTATTTT
TRBJ1-4 | . | TRBD1 | TRBV5-1 | CASSLGGTGRLEKLFF | TGCGCCAGCAGCTTGGGTGGGACAGGGAGATTGGAAAAACTGTTTTTT
TRBJ2-7 | . | . | TRBV7-8 | CASSAAGTTGTYEQYF | TGTGCCAGCAGCGCGGCCGGGACCACAGGGACCTACGAGCAGTACTTC
TRBJ2-1 | . | TRBD2 | TRBV5-4 | CASSLPGGYNEQFF | TGTGCCAGCAGCTTGCCGGGGGGGTACAATGAGCAGTTCTTC
TRBJ1-4 | . | . | TRBV28 | CASNKFEVEKLFF | TGTGCCAGCAACAAGTTCGAGGTCGAAAAACTGTTTTTT
TRBJ1-1 | . | . | TRBV2 | CASRGRQNTEAFF | TGTGCCAGCAGGGGCCGACAAAACACTGAAGCTTTCTTT
TRBJ2-1 | . | . | TRBV12-3/TRBV12-4 | CASRSRSASEQFF | TGTGCCAGCAGGTCGAGATCCGCGAGTGAGCAGTTCTTC
TRBJ2-7 | once | TRBD1 | TRBV28 | CASSLEGAGGLWEQYF | TGTGCCAGCAGTTTAGAGGGGGCAGGAGGTTTATGGGAGCAGTACTTC